This T cell receptor (beta chain) was found in a study of response to subunit inactivated influenza vaccine. TCRdb reprocessed the RT-PCR reads via MiXCR and lists one record per CDR3 protein. The table records approximately 500,000 distinct CDR3 sequences, 20% to 25% of them present only once. With V trimmed by 8 bases and J by 6 bases, 25 bases remained unmatched. The CDR3 is made up of 19 amino acids. These data were also reused for a study on T cells expressing NK-cell markers. That paper states: With UMIs, 5'RACE template switching was used to make TCR beta cDNA.

J is TRBJ1-5 and V is TRBV23-1; 7 nucleotides agree with TRBD1. TRBV23-1 is an open reading frame whose function is uncertain. The sequence was collected from a man aged 50 to 60 who received an inactivated influenza vaccine. The input for sequencing was CD4+ T cells sorted from PBMCs, taken 11 to 12 days after vaccination. The CDR3 sequence is CASLGSGGVYCIVFQPQHF. The CDR3 DNA reads TGCGCCAGCCTTGGATCAGGGGGGGTTTATTGTATCGTCTTTCAGCCCCAGCATTTT.